The T cell receptor beta chain under discussion was sequenced for a study of identifying expanded T cells in peripheral blood. No infections or other immune events were documented during collection. Clones were read by immunoSEQ multiplex PCR, and TCRdb kept only the in-frame ones, dropping some. The data show approximately 100,000 clones, around 89% seen once. Remarks on this clone: Its antigen is unknown. The same CDR3 can be traced to other DNA sequences in this sample.

Findings and limits, study-wide: Over around two and four weeks, about 17 and 20 clones changed, versus approximately 1.1 between replicates. Variance in clone template counts between approximately two-week samples significantly increased with total template count across all healthy donors.

The source of this sequence is a person aged 18-70 years in good health. The sequencing sample was made of blood.

The CDR3: CASSPGTATDTQYF. The CDR3 DNA reads as TGCGCCAGCAGCCCCGGGACAGCCACAGATACGCAGTATTTT. The V and J genes are TRBV5-1 and TRBJ2-3, with 7 positions matching TRBD1. Per germline, CDR1 SGHRS and CDR2 YFSETQ. Unmatched junction bases numbered 4, after V lost 4 bases and J lost 2 bases. CDR3 length: 14 residues.